The clone carrying this T cell receptor beta chain was seen ten or more times. Its antigen is not identified. These data originate in a study of T cells in Graves' hyperthyroidism and ophthalmopathy. Study-wide findings and caveats: Peripheral blood also featured most of the thyroid clonotypes expanded above 0.001. The authors' 13 V-J model separated ophthalmopathy from stable hyperthyroidism.

Researchers amplified the TCR beta CDR3 regions from RNA transcripts. Initially, a first-round RT-PCR of the TCR CDR3 employed the HTBI primer set. TCRdb reprocessed the multiplex PCR reads via MiXCR and lists one record per CDR3 protein. The sample records a few hundred thousand distinct CDR3 sequences, roughly 15% being singletons. Reasons for excluding patients were uncontrolled infection, other autoimmune disease, pregnancy or lactation. Each 10 ml fresh peripheral blood draw supplied the PBMCs. V was trimmed by 3 bases and J by 2 bases, leaving 12 bases between them. CDR1 and CDR2 (germline): SGDLS, YYNGEE. This CDR3 comprises 15 residues.

Sequencing used blood. The clonotype comes from a woman between 35 and 50 years old with Graves' ophthalmopathy. V usage is TRBV9 and J usage is TRBJ2-1; perhaps TRBD1 as D (5 bases). The CDR3 sequence is CASSARRTTYNEQFF. CDR3 DNA sequence: TGTGCCAGCAGCGCAAGGCGGACAACCTACAATGAGCAGTTCTTC. Full variable domain (outside the CDR3, taken from reference TRBV9 and TRBJ2-1): DSGVTQTPKHLITATGQRVTLRCSPRSGDLSVYWYQQSLDQGLQFLIQYYNGEERAKGNILERFSAQQFPDLHSELNLSSLELGDSALYFCASSARRTTYNEQFFGPGTRLTVL.